This TCR beta chain emerged from a study of blood T cell repertoires in COVID-19. Background on the study: Acute and convalescent COVID-19 samples came from the United States, Italy and Spain.

The CDR3 has 15 amino acids. With 1 base clipped from V and 7 bases from J, the junction kept 4 bases outside the gene matches. In germline, CDR1 is KGHSH, CDR2 LQKENI. How the authors handled the data: Estimates of nucleated cell counts were drawn from the amplification of reference gene primers. TCRdb's table, derived via immunoSEQ multiplex PCR, lists solely in-frame clones and lacks some. From that table come the V and J calls and clone size; the DNA was used to work out D and trimming. The sample comprises about 74,000 clones, 80% to 90% of which are singletons, and 29% rests with the top ten. The clonotype was recovered from a woman aged 80 or over with active or convalescent COVID-19. Sequencing input: peripheral blood. The chain joins TRBV18 to TRBJ1-4, with 9 positions matching TRBD1. The CDR3 region has the DNA TGTGCCAGCTCACCACGAACAGGGGGCAGTGAAAAACTGTTTTTT. Translated: CASSPRTGGSEKLFF.